The 3 T cell receptor beta chains below were found in one sample sequenced in a study of identical twins. TCRdb ran MiXCR on the 5' RACE reads and lists one entry per CDR3 protein. The repertoire consists of 200,000 to 300,000 distinct CDR3 sequences, with approximately 6.8% occurring once and the leading ten covering 5.4%. The data also belong to a second study, concerning yellow fever vaccine responses in identical twins.

Sequencing was carried out using CD8+ T cells sorted from blood. Every receptor here comes from a woman under 30 in good health.

This clonotype showed up many times. J is TRBJ1-1 and V is TRBV5-1; D call uncertain. In germline, CDR1 is SGHRS, CDR2 YFSETQ. The germline V and J ends were trimmed by 4 bases and 0 bases, with 13 bases remaining between them. The CDR3 totals 15 residues. The CDR3 DNA reads as TGCGCCAGCAGCGGGCACGCGGTAATGAACACTGAAGCTTTCTTT. This translates into CASSGHAVMNTEAFF.

The CDR3 spells CASSLFEFLRDRGWNTEAFF. For the CDR3, the DNA is TGCGCCAGCAGCCTTTTCGAATTTTTACGGGACAGGGGGTGGAACACTGAAGCTTTCTTT. V usage is TRBV4-1 and J usage is TRBJ1-1; 11 bases are a match to TRBD1. V was clipped by 4 bases and J by 1 base; unmatched bases: 17. Per germline, CDR1 MGHRA and CDR2 YSYEKL. This CDR3 contains 20 residues.

V is TRBV2 and J is TRBJ2-7; D unresolved. CDR3 length: 14 residues. CDR1 is SNHLY, CDR2 FYNNEI, per germline. The V end lost 3 bases, the J end lost 2 bases, and 11 bases lay between the germline ends. Here the CDR3 reads CASSDTILAYEQYF. The CDR3 bases are TGTGCCAGCAGTGATACTATCCTCGCCTACGAGCAGTACTTC.